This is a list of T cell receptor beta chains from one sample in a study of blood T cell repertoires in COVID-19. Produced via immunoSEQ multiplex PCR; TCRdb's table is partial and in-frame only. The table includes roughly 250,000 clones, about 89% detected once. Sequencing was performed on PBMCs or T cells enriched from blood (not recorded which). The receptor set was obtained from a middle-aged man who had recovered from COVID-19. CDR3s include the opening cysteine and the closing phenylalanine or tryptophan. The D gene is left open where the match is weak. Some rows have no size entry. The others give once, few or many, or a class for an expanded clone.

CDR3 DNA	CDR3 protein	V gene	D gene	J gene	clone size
TGCGCCAGCAGCACGACAGGGGACTATGGCTACACCTTC	CASSTTGDYGYTF	TRBV5-1	TRBD1	TRBJ1-2	once
TGTGCCAGCAGCTTAGCGGGACAAACCTACAATGAGCAGTTCTTC	CASSLAGQTYNEQFF	TRBV11-1	-	TRBJ2-1	-
TGTGCCAGCAGCTTGGGACTAGGGACTGAGCAGTTCTTC	CASSLGLGTEQFF	TRBV7-2	TRBD2	TRBJ2-1	few
TGTGCCAGTAGTAACCGGGACAGCGAAAATCAGCCCCAGCATTTT	CASSNRDSENQPQHF	TRBV19	TRBD1	TRBJ1-5	-
TGTGCCAGCAGCCCCAACTCTCTAGCGGGAGGGCCTATGGGCACAGATACGCAGTATTTT	CASSPNSLAGGPMGTDTQYF	TRBV11-3	TRBD2	TRBJ2-3	-
TGTGCCAGCAGCGTAGCAGGGTCTGAGTCCTCCTACGAGCAGTACTTC	CASSVAGSESSYEQYF	TRBV9	-	TRBJ2-7	-
TGCGCCAGCAGCCAAGATCTATGGGGGGCAGATAGCGGGAGGAACGAGCAGTACTTC	CASSQDLWGADSGRNEQYF	TRBV4-3	TRBD2	TRBJ2-7	-
TGTGCCACCAGTGACCTGGACGGACTTAACTATGGCTACACCTTC	CATSDLDGLNYGYTF	TRBV24-1	-	TRBJ1-2	-
TGTGCCAGCAGCAAACAGACAGGGGGCGAGGAAGAGACCCAGTACTTC	CASSKQTGGEEETQYF	TRBV7-3	TRBD1	TRBJ2-5	-
TGCGCCAGCAGCCAAGATGAAGCGGGGTCCTACAATGAGCAGTTCTTC	CASSQDEAGSYNEQFF	TRBV4-3	TRBD2	TRBJ2-1	-
TGCGCCAGCAGCGCCCGACAGGGGAGGGACACTGAAGCTTTCTTT	CASSARQGRDTEAFF	TRBV5-1	TRBD1	TRBJ1-1	-
TGTGCCAGCAGCTTGGGACAGGGCATCGATCAGCCCCAGCATTTT	CASSLGQGIDQPQHF	TRBV5-8	TRBD1	TRBJ1-5	-
TGTGCCACCAGCCCTCCGGGACACTACGAGCAGTACTTC	CATSPPGHYEQYF	TRBV15	-	TRBJ2-7	-
TGTGCCTGGAGTGTTACTAGGACAGGGGGCAGATATGGCTACACCTTC	CAWSVTRTGGRYGYTF	TRBV30	TRBD1	TRBJ1-2	few
TGTGCCAGCAGCTTAGTCCGGGGAATGAACACTGAAGCTTTCTTT	CASSLVRGMNTEAFF	TRBV11-3	-	TRBJ1-1	-
TGTGCCTGGAGCACGGTTTCTAATTCACCCCTCCACTTT	CAWSTVSNSPLHF	TRBV30	-	TRBJ1-6	-
TGTGCCAGCGGGCTTAGCGGGCGTAATGAGCAGTTCTTC	CASGLSGRNEQFF	TRBV7-3	TRBD2	TRBJ2-1	-
TGTGCCAGCAGCCAGAGACAGGGAGATAAGCAGTTTAGCTACGAGCAGTACTTC	CASSQRQGDKQFSYEQYF	TRBV7-2	TRBD1	TRBJ2-7	-
TGTGCCAGCAGCAGAGGCAGGGACTCTGGAAACACCATATATTTT	CASSRGRDSGNTIYF	TRBV5-6	-	TRBJ1-3	-
TGTGCCAGCAGTTCAGGGGGGATCTACGAGCAGTACTTC	CASSSGGIYEQYF	TRBV6-5	-	TRBJ2-7	-
TGTGCTAGCAGCTTTGGTACTAGCGGAAACTACGAGCAGTACTTC	CASSFGTSGNYEQYF	TRBV7-7	TRBD2	TRBJ2-7	-
TGTGCCTCTCAGAGGACAGGGACCGCAACTAATGAAAAACTGTTTTTT	CASQRTGTATNEKLFF	TRBV30	TRBD1	TRBJ1-4	-
TGTGCCAGTAGTATAGTGCGCAGGACAGGGGACACAGATACGCAGTATTTT	CASSIVRRTGDTDTQYF	TRBV19	TRBD1	TRBJ2-3	-
TGCGCCAGTTCCCCGGGACAGGGGTTCCATGAGCAGTTCTTC	CASSPGQGFHEQFF	TRBV5-1	TRBD1	TRBJ2-1	-
TGTGCCAGCAGCCACGGGGACCTAGCGGGAGCCGAGACCCAGTACTTC	CASSHGDLAGAETQYF	TRBV7-6	TRBD2	TRBJ2-5	-
TGCAGCGTTGAAGGGAGCGGGCCCTCCTACAATGAGCAGTTCTTC	CSVEGSGPSYNEQFF	TRBV29-1	-	TRBJ2-1	-
TGTGCCAGTAGTATGCGAGACAGGCCCTACGAGCAGTACTTC	CASSMRDRPYEQYF	TRBV19	-	TRBJ2-7	-
TGTGCCAGCAGTGGGGCAGTGGCCACTGAAGCTTTCTTT	CASSGAVATEAFF	TRBV6-4	-	TRBJ1-1	-